The T cell receptor (beta chain) under discussion was sequenced for a study of blood T cells in healthy people across ages. Each donor's blood draw was approximately 10 milliliters of peripheral blood. Germline CDR1 reads SGHRS; CDR2 reads YFSETQ. This CDR3 has 14 amino acids. Trimming took 0 bases from V and 2 from J, leaving 9 bases between them. It was with a sample-barcoded 5' primer and a J-beta primer mix that a second PCR of roughly 6 to 12 cycles was run. TCRdb re-called the 5' RACE reads through MiXCR, storing one row per CDR3 protein. The sample includes hundreds of thousands of distinct CDR3 sequences, more than 20% of them seen just once. This clonotype was counted a few times. This same sample was also taken into another study, of T cells of mothers and their children. That work contributes: When the second PCR was run, its M1S primer added sample barcodes and 2-4 random nucleotides.

The J gene is TRBJ2-7, the V gene TRBV5-1; D might be TRBD1 (6 bases). The source of this sequence is a boy between 10 and 17 years old in good health. Sequenced input: blood. The CDR3 here is CASSLEGHPYEQYF. The CDR3 bases are TGCGCCAGCAGCTTGGAGGGACACCCCTACGAGCAGTACTTC.